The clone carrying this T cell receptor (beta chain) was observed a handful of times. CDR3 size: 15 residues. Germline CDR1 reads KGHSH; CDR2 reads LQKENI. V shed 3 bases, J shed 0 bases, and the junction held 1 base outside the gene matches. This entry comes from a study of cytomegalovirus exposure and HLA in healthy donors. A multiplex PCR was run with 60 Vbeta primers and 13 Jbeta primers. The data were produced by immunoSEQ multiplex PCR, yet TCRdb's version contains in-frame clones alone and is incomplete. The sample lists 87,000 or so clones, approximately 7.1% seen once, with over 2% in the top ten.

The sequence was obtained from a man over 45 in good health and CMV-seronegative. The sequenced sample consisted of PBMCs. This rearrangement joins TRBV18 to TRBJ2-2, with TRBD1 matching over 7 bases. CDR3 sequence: CASSPGTANTGELFF. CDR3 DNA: TGTGCCAGCTCACCGGGGACAGCGAACACCGGGGAGCTGTTTTTT. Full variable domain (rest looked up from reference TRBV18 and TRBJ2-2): NAGVMQNPRHLVRRRGQEARLRCSPMKGHSHVYWYRQLPEEGLKFMVYLQKENIIDESGMPKERFSAEFPKEGPSILRIQQVVRGDSAAYFCASSPGTANTGELFFGEGSRLTVL.